This T cell receptor beta chain originates from a study of blood T cells in healthy people across ages. Study-wide results and caveats: Naive CD4+ cell counts and diversity both ran higher in long-lived than in aged donors.

The CDR3 loop spans 13 amino acids. Germline CDR1 SQVTM, CDR2 ANQGSEA. It was with a sample-barcoded 5' primer and a J-beta primer mix that a second PCR of about 7 to 12 cycles was run. TCRdb called the 5' RACE reads again in MiXCR, with one record for every CDR3 protein. The data contain over 750,000 distinct CDR3 sequences, around 25% of them singletons. Worth noting for this clonotype: Its cognate antigen is unknown.

The same sample was also used in a study of T cells of mothers and their children. This second report adds: It was through the M1S primer of the second PCR that sample barcodes and 2-4 random nucleotides were added. Reads obtained per mother exceeded 8.5 million TCR beta CDR3 reads, with 3 million to 3.5 million obtained per child.

The origin of this receptor is a boy younger than 18 in good health. The material sequenced was blood. This rearrangement joins TRBV29-1 to TRBJ2-5, with 8 bases identical to TRBD2. The DNA end lines up better with TRBJ2-7; the J call may be wrong. CDR3 sequence reads: CSAGSGENYEQYF. The CDR3 DNA is TGCAGCGCCGGTAGCGGGGAGAACTACGAGCAGTACTTC.